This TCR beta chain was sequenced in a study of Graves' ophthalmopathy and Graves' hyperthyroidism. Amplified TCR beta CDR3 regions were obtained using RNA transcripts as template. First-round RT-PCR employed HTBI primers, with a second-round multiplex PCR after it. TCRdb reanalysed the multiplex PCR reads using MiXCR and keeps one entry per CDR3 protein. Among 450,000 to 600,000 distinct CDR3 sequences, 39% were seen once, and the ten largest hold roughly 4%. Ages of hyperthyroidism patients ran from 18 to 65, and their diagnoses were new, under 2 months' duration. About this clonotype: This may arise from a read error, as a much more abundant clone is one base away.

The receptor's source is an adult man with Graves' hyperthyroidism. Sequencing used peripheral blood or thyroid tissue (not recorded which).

CDR3 DNA sequence: TGTGCCAGTAGCCGAGCGGGGGATGGAGAGACCCAGCACTTC. This encodes CASSRAGDGETQHF. The chain carries TRBV19 and TRBJ2-5, with 8 bases fitting TRBD2. The CDR3 runs to 14 residues. Germline assignment: CDR1 LNHDA and CDR2 SQIVND (reference sequence).